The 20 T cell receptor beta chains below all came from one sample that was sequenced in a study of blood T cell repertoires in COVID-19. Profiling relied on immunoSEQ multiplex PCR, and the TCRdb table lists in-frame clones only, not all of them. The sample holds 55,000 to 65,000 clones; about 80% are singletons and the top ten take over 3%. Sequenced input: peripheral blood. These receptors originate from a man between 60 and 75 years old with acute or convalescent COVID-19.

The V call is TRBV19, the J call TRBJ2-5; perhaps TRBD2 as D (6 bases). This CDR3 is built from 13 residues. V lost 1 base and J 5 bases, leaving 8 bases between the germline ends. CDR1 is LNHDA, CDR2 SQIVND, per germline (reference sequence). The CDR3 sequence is CASSIAAGETQYF. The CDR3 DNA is TGTGCCAGTAGTATAGCCGCGGGGGAGACCCAGTACTTC.

The CDR3 loop is CSVAGTERNQPQHF. The CDR3 DNA reads TGCAGCGTTGCCGGGACAGAAAGAAATCAGCCCCAGCATTTT. This chain connects TRBV29-1 to TRBJ1-5, with 7 bases identical to TRBD1. This CDR3 is 14 amino acids long. The germline gives CDR1 SQVTM, CDR2 ANQGSEA. Trimming removed 4 bases from V and 4 bases from J; junction bases left unmatched: 7. The full variable domain, with the rest looked up from reference TRBV29-1 and TRBJ1-5, is SAVISQKPSRDICQRGTSLTIQCQVDSQVTMMFWYRQQPGQSLTLIATANQGSEATYESGFVIDKFPISRPNLTFSTLTVSNMSPEDSSIYLCSVAGTERNQPQHFGDGTRLSIL.

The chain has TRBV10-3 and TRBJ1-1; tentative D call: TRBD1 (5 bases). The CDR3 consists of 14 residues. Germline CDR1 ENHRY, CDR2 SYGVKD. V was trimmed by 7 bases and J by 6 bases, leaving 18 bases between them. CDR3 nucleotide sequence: TGTGCCATCACCCAAGACAGTCCTTTGTCTGAAGCTTTCTTT. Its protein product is CAITQDSPLSEAFF.

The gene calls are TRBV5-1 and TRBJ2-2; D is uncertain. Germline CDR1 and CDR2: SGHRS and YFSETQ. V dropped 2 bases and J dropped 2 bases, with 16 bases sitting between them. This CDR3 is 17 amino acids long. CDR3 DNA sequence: TGCGCCAGCAGCTTTGCCTTCTCGGTCTCAAACACCGGGGAGCTGTTTTTT. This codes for CASSFAFSVSNTGELFF.

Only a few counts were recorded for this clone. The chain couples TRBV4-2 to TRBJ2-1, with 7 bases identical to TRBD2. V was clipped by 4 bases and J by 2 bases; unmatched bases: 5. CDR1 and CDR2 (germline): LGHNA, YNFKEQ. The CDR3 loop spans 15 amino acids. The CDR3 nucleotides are TGTGCCAGCAGCCGGTCCGGGACTACCTACAATGAGCAGTTCTTC. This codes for CASSRSGTTYNEQFF.

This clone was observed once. The CDR3 sequence is CASSRLLEIEEKLFF. CDR3 DNA sequence: TGTGCCAGCAGCCGACTTCTAGAAATAGAGGAAAAACTGTTTTTT. This chain joins TRBV28 and TRBJ1-4, with D unclear. The CDR3 consists of 15 residues. The V gene lost 6 bases and the J gene lost 8 bases, with 19 bases spanning the gap. In germline, CDR1 is MDHEN, CDR2 SYDVKM.

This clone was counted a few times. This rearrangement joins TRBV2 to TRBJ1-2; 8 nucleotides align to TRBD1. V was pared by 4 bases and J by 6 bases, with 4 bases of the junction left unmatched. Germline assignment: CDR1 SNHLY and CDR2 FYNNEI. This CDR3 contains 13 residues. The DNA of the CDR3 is TGTGCCAGCAGTGGCTTGACAGGGGATGGCTACACCTTC. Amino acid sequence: CASSGLTGDGYTF.

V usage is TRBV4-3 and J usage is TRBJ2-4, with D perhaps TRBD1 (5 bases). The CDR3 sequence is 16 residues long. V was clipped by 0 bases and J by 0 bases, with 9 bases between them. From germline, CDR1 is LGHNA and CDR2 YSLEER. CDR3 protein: CASSQDRQLAKNIQYF. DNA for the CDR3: TGCGCCAGCAGCCAAGATCGACAGCTAGCCAAAAACATTCAGTACTTC.

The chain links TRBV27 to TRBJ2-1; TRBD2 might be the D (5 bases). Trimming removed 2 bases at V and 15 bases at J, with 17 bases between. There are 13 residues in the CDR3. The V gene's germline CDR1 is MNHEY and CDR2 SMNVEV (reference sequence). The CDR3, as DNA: TGTGCCAGCAGTTTACTCGCTAGCCCCCTACGGTTCTTC. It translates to CASSLLASPLRFF.

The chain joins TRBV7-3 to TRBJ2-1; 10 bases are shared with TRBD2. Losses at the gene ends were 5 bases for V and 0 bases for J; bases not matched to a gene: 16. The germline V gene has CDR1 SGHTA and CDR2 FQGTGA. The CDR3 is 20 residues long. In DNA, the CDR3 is TGTGCCAGCAGCGCACAGGGAAGAGGACTAGCGGCTAGCTCCTACAATGAGCAGTTCTTC. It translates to CASSAQGRGLAASSYNEQFF.

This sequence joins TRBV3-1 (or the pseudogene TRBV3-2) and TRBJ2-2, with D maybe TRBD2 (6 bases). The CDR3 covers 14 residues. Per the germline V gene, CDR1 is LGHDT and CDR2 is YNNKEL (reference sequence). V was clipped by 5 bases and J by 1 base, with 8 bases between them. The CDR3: CASSTGVNTGELFF. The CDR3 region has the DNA TGTGCCAGCAGCACGGGGGTGAACACCGGGGAGCTGTTTTTT.

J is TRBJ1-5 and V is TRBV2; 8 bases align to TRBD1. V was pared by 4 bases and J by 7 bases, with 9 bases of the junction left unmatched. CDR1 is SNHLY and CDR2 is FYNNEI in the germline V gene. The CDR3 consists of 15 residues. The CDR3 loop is CASSGGRGQGQPQHF. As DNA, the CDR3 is TGTGCCAGCAGTGGGGGCAGGGGGCAGGGACAGCCCCAGCATTTT.

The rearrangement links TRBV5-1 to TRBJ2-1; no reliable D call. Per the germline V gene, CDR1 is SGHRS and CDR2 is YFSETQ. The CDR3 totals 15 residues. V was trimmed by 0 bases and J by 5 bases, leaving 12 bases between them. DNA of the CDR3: TGCGCCAGCAGCTTGGACACAAATCTGAACAATGAGCAGTTCTTC. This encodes CASSLDTNLNNEQFF.

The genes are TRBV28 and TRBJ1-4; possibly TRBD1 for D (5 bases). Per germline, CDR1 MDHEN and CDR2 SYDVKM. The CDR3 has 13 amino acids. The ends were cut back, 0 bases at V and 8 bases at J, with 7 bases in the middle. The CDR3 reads CASSLWRTEKLFF. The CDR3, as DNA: TGTGCCAGCAGTTTATGGAGGACAGAAAAACTGTTTTTT.

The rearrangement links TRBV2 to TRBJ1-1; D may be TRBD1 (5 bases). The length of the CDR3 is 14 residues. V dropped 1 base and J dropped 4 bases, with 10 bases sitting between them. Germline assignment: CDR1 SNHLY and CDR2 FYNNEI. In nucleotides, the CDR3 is TGTGCCAGCAGTGAAGGGCGGGGGGTCACTGAAGCTTTCTTT. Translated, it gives CASSEGRGVTEAFF.

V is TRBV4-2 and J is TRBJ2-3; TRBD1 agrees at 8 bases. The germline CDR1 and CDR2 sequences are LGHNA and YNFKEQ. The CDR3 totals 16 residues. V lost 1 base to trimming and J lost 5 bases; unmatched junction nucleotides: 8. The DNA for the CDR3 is TGTGCCAGCAGCCAAGGTGGTGACAGGGGAGAAGATACGCAGTATTTT. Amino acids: CASSQGGDRGEDTQYF.

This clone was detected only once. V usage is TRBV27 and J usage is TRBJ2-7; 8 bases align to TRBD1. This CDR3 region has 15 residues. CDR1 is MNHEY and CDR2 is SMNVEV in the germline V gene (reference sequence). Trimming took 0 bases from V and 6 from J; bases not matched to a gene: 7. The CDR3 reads CASSLSGQGATEQYF. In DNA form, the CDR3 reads TGTGCCAGCAGTTTATCTGGTCAGGGGGCGACCGAGCAGTACTTC.

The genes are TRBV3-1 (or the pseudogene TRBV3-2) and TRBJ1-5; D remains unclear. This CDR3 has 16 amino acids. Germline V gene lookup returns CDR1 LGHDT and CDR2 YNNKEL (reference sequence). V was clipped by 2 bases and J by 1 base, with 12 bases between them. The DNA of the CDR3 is TGTGCCAGCAGCCAAACAGCTTCCCTGAGCAATCAGCCCCAGCATTTT. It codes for CASSQTASLSNQPQHF.

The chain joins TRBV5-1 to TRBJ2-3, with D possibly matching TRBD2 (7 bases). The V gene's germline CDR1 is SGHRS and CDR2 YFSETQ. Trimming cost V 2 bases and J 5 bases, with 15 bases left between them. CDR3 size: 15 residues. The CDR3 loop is CASSFGGGGVDTQYF. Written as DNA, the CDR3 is TGCGCCAGCAGCTTCGGGGGAGGGGGAGTAGATACGCAGTATTTT.

CDR3 residues: CASRSGGPYTEAFF. The CDR3, as DNA: TGTGCCAGCAGATCAGGGGGGCCCTACACTGAAGCTTTCTTT. The J gene is TRBJ1-1, the V gene TRBV4-2, with 7 bases lining up with TRBD1. This CDR3 spans 14 amino acids. V lost 6 bases, J lost 3 bases, and 7 bases stayed unmatched. Germline-derived CDR1 and CDR2 are LGHNA and YNFKEQ.